One T cell receptor beta chain is described in this entry. The sample is drawn from a study of early T cells in non-severe SARS-CoV-2 infection. TCRdb re-analysed the 5' RACE reads in MiXCR, keeping a single row per CDR3 protein. The table records 10,000 to 12,000 distinct CDR3 sequences, 4% to 5.5% of them present only once. The CDR3 spans 13 residues. The germline V gene has CDR1 LNHDA and CDR2 SQIVND (reference sequence). Deletions cut 5 bases from V and 4 bases from J, with 11 bases between. The rearrangement links TRBV19 to TRBJ1-1; unclear D gene. Material for sequencing was whole blood. This TCR was sampled from an adult who was a healthcare worker with PCR-confirmed SARS-CoV-2 infection or an uninfected control (not recorded which). In DNA form, the CDR3 reads TGTGCCAGTAGTCTTCTGCGGACCACTGAAGCTTTCTTT. Translating it yields CASSLLRTTEAFF.